The 7 T cell receptor beta chains presented below share a single source sample, sequenced in a study of beta chain features in type 1 diabetes (dated by TCRdb to 2016 to 2018). Beyond this particular receptor, the publication reports: In all four CD4+ subsets, TCRB CDR3 length was moderately but significantly shorter in type 1 diabetes patients.

Receptor libraries were prepared by the immunoSEQ multiplex PCR assay. The entire isolated RNA was reverse transcribed using the High Capacity cDNA Reverse Transcription Kit, and thus expressed TCRB transcripts were sequenced. The immuneACCESS repertoire file appears here via TCRdb, limited to in-frame rearrangements. These files lack a portion of the clones; in checked studies, under half of the deficit traces to unresolved V genes, and the cause of the others is not known. This sample has fewer than 350,000 clones in its table, and approximately 16% of those were observed once. The ten most abundant clones make up roughly 0.015% of the sample. These receptors have no identified antigens. Sequencing was carried out using naive CD4+ T cells from blood. This specimen's cell subset or site label, per the study, means: true naive CD4+ T cells. The receptors here all came from a man in his late teens or twenties with type 1 diabetes.

This clone was detected only a few times. The V gene is TRBV28, the J gene TRBJ2-7, with 7 bases matching TRBD2. V was clipped by 8 bases and J by 9 bases; unmatched bases: 13. The CDR3 runs 13 residues. Germline CDR1 MDHEN, CDR2 SYDVKM. CDR3 DNA: TGTGCCAGCGAACACCCGCTAGGGAGGGCGCAGTACTTC. It specifies CASEHPLGRAQYF.

V gene TRBV15 combines with J gene TRBJ2-3, with TRBD2 matching 7 bases. This CDR3 comprises 18 residues. The junction had 16 bases not matched to a gene; V was cut back by 5 bases and J by 2 bases. CDR1 LNHNV and CDR2 YYDKDF come from the germline V gene (reference sequence). The CDR3: CATSLSAGLAEITDTQYF. The CDR3 region has the DNA TGTGCCACCAGCCTTAGTGCCGGGCTAGCGGAAATCACAGATACGCAGTATTTT.

The J gene is TRBJ1-5, the V gene TRBV19; no definite D call. This CDR3 has 15 amino acids. The germline CDR1 and CDR2 sequences are LNHDA and SQIVND (reference sequence). Trimming removed 3 bases from V and 0 bases from J, with 9 bases in between. CDR3 sequence (DNA): TGTGCCAGTAGTATGCGAGTATATAGCAATCAGCCCCAGCATTTT. This gives the protein CASSMRVYSNQPQHF. The whole variable domain, remainder taken from reference TRBV19 and TRBJ1-5, is DGGITQSPKYLFRKEGQNVTLSCEQNLNHDAMYWYRQDPGQGLRLIYYSQIVNDFQKGDIAEGYSVSREKKESFPLTVTSAQKNPTAFYLCASSMRVYSNQPQHFGDGTRLSIL.

This clone was counted a few times. The V and J genes are TRBV21-1 and TRBJ1-4; TRBD1, the table's D call, was not compared with the DNA. TRBV21-1 is designated a pseudogene. This CDR3 spans 16 amino acids. In DNA form, the CDR3 reads TGTGCCAGCAGCAAAGACCCGGGACAGGGTAACGAAAAACTGTTTTTT. Translated, it gives CASSKDPGQGNEKLFF.

This clone came up a few times. The V gene is TRBV4-3, the J gene TRBJ2-7, with unresolved D. Germline V gene sequence: CDR1 LGHNA, CDR2 YSLEER. The CDR3 extends over 15 amino acids. Deletions cut 4 bases from V and 0 bases from J, with 13 bases between. Here the CDR3 DNA reads TGCGCCAGCAGCCGCCTCGGTGCGCTCTCCTACGAGCAGTACTTC. Encoded protein: CASSRLGALSYEQYF.

The chain couples TRBV28 to TRBJ1-5, with D possibly being TRBD1 (6 bases). Germline V lookup: CDR1 MDHEN, CDR2 SYDVKM. The length of the CDR3 is 18 residues. Trimming removed 5 bases from V and 5 bases from J, with 25 bases in between. The CDR3 bases are TGTGCCAGCAGTCCCACGACCCCCTCATGGGGGCGGGATCAGCCCCAGCATTTT. It translates to CASSPTTPSWGRDQPQHF.

This clone turned up a few times. The chain couples TRBV10-3 to TRBJ2-7; 8 nucleotides match TRBD1. Germline loops: CDR1 ENHRY, CDR2 SYGVKD. CDR3 length: 14 amino acids. The ends lost 3 bases at V and 5 bases at J; junction bases unmatched: 6. CDR3 loop: CAISEQGGHDEQYF. DNA for the CDR3: TGTGCCATCAGTGAACAGGGGGGCCATGACGAGCAGTACTTC.